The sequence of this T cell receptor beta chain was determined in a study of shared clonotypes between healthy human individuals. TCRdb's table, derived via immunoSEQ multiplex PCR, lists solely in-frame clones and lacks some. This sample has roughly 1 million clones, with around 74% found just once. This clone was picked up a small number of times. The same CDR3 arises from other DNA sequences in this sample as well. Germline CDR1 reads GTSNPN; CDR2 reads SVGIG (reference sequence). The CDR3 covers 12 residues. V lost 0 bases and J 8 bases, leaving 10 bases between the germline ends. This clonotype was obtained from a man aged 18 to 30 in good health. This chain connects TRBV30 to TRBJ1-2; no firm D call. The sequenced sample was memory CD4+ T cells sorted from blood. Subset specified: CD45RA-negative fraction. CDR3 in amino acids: CAWSVRGEGYTF. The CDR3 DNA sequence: TGTGCCTGGAGTGTCCGCGGGGAAGGCTACACCTTC.